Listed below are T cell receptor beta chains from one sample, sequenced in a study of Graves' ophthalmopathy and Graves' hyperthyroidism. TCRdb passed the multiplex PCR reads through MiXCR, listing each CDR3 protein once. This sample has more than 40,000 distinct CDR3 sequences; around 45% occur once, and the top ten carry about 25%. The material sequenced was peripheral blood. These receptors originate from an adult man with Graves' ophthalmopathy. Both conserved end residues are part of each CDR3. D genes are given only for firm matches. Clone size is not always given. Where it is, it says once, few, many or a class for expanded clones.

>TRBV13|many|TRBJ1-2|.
TGTGCCAGCAGCACCCCATATGGCTACACCTTC
CASSTPYGYTF
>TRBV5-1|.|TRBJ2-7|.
TGCGCCAGCAGCTTGACAGGATCCTACGAGCAGTACTTC
CASSLTGSYEQYF
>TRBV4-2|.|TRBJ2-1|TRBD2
TGTGCCAGCAGCCATGGAACTAGCGAGAACAATGAGCAGTTCTTC
CASSHGTSENNEQFF
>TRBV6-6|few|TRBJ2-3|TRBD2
TGTGCCAGCAGTTACGTAACTAGCGGGGTGGTGCGAGATACGCAGTATTTT
CASSYVTSGVVRDTQYF
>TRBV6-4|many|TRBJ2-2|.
TGTGCCAGCAGTGAGAATGGGGAGAACACCGGGGAGCTGTTTTTT
CASSENGENTGELFF
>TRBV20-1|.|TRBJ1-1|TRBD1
TGCAGTGCTCATGCCACAGGGGGCCGTGTTCACACTGAAGCTTTCTTT
CSAHATGGRVHTEAFF
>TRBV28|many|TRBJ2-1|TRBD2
TGTGCCAGCAGTCCCCGGACTAGGCTGGGCAATGAGCAGTTCTTC
CASSPRTRLGNEQFF
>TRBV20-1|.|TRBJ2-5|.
TGCAGTGCTAGACGTATGGAGACCCAGTACTTC
CSARRMETQYF
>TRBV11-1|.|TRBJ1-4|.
TGTGCCAGCAGCGCTCCCCGGGCCTGGAATGAAAAACTGTTTTTT
CASSAPRAWNEKLFF
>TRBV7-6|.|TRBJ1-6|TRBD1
TGTGCCAGCAGCCGGGACAGGGATCCCCCCCTCCACTTT
CASSRDRDPPLHF
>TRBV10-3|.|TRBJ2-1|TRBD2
TGTGCCATCAGTGAGTCGCGACTAGCGGGGGTAGTATACAATGAGCAGTTCTTC
CAISESRLAGVVYNEQFF
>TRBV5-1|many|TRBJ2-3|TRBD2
TGCGCCAGCAGCTCCCGACTATCTAGCGGGGGTGCAGATACGCAGTATTTT
CASSSRLSSGGADTQYF
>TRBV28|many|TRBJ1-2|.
TGTGCCAGCAGTTTAGTGGAACCGATCTATGGCTACACCTTC
CASSLVEPIYGYTF